The present T cell receptor (beta chain) was sequenced within a study of blood T cells in healthy people across ages. Using a J-beta primer mix together with a sample-barcoded 5' primer, a second PCR was run for roughly 6 to 12 cycles. Tagging of each cDNA molecule was performed by a template-switch adaptor with 12 random nucleotides. TCRdb reanalysed the 5' RACE reads using MiXCR and keeps one entry per CDR3 protein. The table has 650,000 to 900,000 distinct CDR3 sequences, 55% to 65% seen once. This clonotype was recorded a few times. The V and J ends lost 0 bases and 8 bases, in that order; junction bases with no gene match: 25. Germline CDR1 reads LNHNV; CDR2 reads YYDKDF (reference sequence). The CDR3 consists of 21 residues.

This sequence originates from a man aged 25 to 40 in good health. The chain couples TRBV15 to TRBJ2-3; TRBD2 agrees at 8 bases. The specimen sequenced was blood. The CDR3 DNA reads as TGTGCCACCAGCAGAGACCGCGCCCTACTACCGGGACTAGGGACGTGGGGTACGCAGTATTTT. This gives the protein CATSRDRALLPGLGTWGTQYF.